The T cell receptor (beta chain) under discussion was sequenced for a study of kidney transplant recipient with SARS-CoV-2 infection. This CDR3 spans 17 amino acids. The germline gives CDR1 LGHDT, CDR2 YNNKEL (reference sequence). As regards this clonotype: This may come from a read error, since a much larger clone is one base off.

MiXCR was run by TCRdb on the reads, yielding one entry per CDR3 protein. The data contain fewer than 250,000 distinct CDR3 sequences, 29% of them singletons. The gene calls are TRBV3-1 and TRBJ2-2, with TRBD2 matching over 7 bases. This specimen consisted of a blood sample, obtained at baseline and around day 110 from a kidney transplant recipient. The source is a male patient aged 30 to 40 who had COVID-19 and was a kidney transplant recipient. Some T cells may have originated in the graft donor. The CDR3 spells CASSQRSTSVNTGELLF. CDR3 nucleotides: TGTGCCAGCAGCCAAAGGTCTACTAGCGTGAACACCGGGGAGCTGCTTTTT.